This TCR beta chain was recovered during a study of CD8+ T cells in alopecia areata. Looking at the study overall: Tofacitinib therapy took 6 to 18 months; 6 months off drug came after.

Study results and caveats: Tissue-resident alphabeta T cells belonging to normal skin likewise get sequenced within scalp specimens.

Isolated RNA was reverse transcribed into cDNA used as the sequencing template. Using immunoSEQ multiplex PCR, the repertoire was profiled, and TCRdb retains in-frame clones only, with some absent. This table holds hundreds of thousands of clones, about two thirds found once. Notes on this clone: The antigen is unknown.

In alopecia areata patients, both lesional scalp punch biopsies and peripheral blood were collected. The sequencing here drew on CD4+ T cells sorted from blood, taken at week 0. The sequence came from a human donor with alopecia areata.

The CDR3 sequence: CASSPLVARSEQYF. The CDR3, as DNA: TGTGCCAGCAGCCCTCTAGTGGCTCGGAGCGAGCAGTACTTC. This chain connects TRBV9 to TRBJ2-7; D not certain. Trimming removed 4 bases at V and 6 bases at J, with 17 bases between. From germline, CDR1 is SGDLS and CDR2 YYNGEE. CDR3 length equals 14 residues. The full variable domain, its missing parts supplied by reference TRBV9 and TRBJ2-7, is DSGVTQTPKHLITATGQRVTLRCSPRSGDLSVYWYQQSLDQGLQFLIQYYNGEERAKGNILERFSAQQFPDLHSELNLSSLELGDSALYFCASSPLVARSEQYFGPGTRLTVT.